The rows below give T cell receptor beta chains drawn from one sample of a study of cytomegalovirus exposure and HLA in healthy donors. Assay: immunoSEQ multiplex PCR; the TCRdb copy retains only in-frame clones and omits some. The sample has under 130,000 clones, around 63% seen once. The material sequenced was PBMCs. Source of these receptors: a man aged 25 to 40 in good health and CMV-seronegative. The CDR3 runs from the conserved cysteine through the conserved F or W.

CDR3 protein: CSVGANRDSNTGELFF
J gene: TRBJ2-2
V gene: TRBV29-1

CDR3 protein: CASSPGQTYGYTF
J gene: TRBJ1-2
V gene: TRBV18

CDR3 protein: CASTTSRGLDGYTF
J gene: TRBJ1-2
V gene: TRBV11-2

CDR3 protein: CASSLQGQNNYGYTF
J gene: TRBJ1-2
V gene: TRBV2

CDR3 protein: CASSWTSDPDTQYF
J gene: TRBJ2-3
V gene: TRBV6-5

CDR3 protein: CASSLTQDYGYTF
J gene: TRBJ1-2
V gene: TRBV28

CDR3 protein: CASFGLGYGGEAFF
J gene: TRBJ1-1
V gene: TRBV28

CDR3 protein: CASSEISGGNQPQHF
J gene: TRBJ1-5
V gene: TRBV2

CDR3 protein: CASRGNRDQPQHF
J gene: TRBJ1-5
V gene: TRBV2

CDR3 protein: CSVTGARTEAFF
J gene: TRBJ1-1
V gene: TRBV29-1